The source of this T cell receptor beta chain is a study of CD8 T cells in Susac syndrome. Study-wide context: Clinically active disease was present in more than five of the sequenced Susac syndrome patients. Roughly eight of these patients were in remission. Study-wide results and caveats: Repertoires of Susac syndrome CD4+ T cells lacked clonal expansion.

RNA amounts of roughly 0.45 to 1 ug underwent reverse transcription with random hexamers. The CDR3 of TCR beta was amplified by immunoSEQ multiplex PCR across 54 Vbeta and 13 Jbeta. TCRdb analysed the immunoSEQ multiplex PCR reads with MiXCR anew, one entry per CDR3 protein. The repertoire holds approximately 77,000 distinct CDR3 sequences, with under 95% as singletons. This CDR3 is built from 17 residues. The germline CDR1 and CDR2 sequences are LGHNA and YSLEER. V trimming: 6 bases; J trimming: 0 bases; junction bases outside the gene matches: 11. With regard to this clonotype: No antigen is known for it.

The TCR sequence derives from a human donor with Susac syndrome. This chain links TRBV4-3 with TRBJ2-1; 7 bases map to TRBD2. Sequences were obtained from CD4+ T cells from PBMCs. The CDR3 DNA reads TGCGCCAGCAGTTTAGAGGGGAGGGCTGGCTCCTACAATGAGCAGTTCTTC. Encoded protein: CASSLEGRAGSYNEQFF.